In this sample, the clone carrying this T cell receptor (beta chain) turned up many times. Its antigen is undetermined. Calling hyperthyroidism stable required that no ophthalmopathy show up within 18 months of follow-up. Exclusion covered patients with other autoimmune diseases or uncontrolled infections (as well as pregnancy or lactation). Patients were diagnosed from clinical symptoms, serum thyroxine, TRAb, thyroid ultrasound and orbital computed tomography. The data were taken from a study of Graves' ophthalmopathy and Graves' hyperthyroidism. General study results and limits: Blood also harbored most expanded thyroid clonotypes above 0.001 frequency.

For repertoire sequencing, the TCR beta CDR3 regions were amplified from RNA transcripts. The first-round RT-PCR employed HTBI primers together with the Qiagen OneStep RT-PCR kit. A multiplex PCR was then performed as the second round. TCRdb reanalysed the multiplex PCR reads using MiXCR and keeps one entry per CDR3 protein. The sample shows about 380,000 distinct CDR3 sequences, approximately 15% of them seen only once. This CDR3 is built from 17 residues. V dropped 4 bases and J dropped 0; count of bases not matched to a gene: 7. The chain combines TRBV12-3 or TRBV12-4 with TRBJ1-2, with TRBD1 matching over 11 bases. Sequencing used peripheral blood. The sequence was obtained from a woman between 18 and 29 years old with stable Graves' hyperthyroidism. The CDR3 loop reads CASSSWTGGASNYGYTF. The CDR3, as DNA: TGTGCCAGCAGTTCCTGGACAGGGGGCGCTTCTAACTATGGCTACACCTTC.